A single sample gave rise to the 30 T cell receptor beta chains below, sequenced in a study of T cell repertoires in cytomegalovirus infection. TCRdb re-derived calls from the reads in MiXCR, one entry per CDR3 protein. The table has some 450,000 distinct CDR3 sequences, approximately 32% seen once. The sample comprised PBMCs. The receptors derive from a human donor in good health (CMV status not recorded). Some clones in this sample may be carry-over from other donors' samples.

This clonotype was found many times. This chain uses TRBV7-2 with TRBJ2-1; D assignment may be TRBD1 or TRBD2 (5 bases each). Germline V gene data show CDR1 as SGHTA and CDR2 as FQGNSA. V lost 1 base and J lost 7, with 17 bases in between. The CDR3 totals 16 residues. The CDR3 DNA reads TGTGCCAGCAGCTTAGAGGCGACACGGGGCGGGAATGAGCAGTTCTTC. The encoded protein is CASSLEATRGGNEQFF.

This clonotype was counted only a few times. This chain connects TRBV27 to TRBJ2-7; a weak D match, TRBD2 (5 bases). This CDR3 is 13 amino acids long. Trimming left V 1 base short and J 7 bases short, with 11 bases between. CDR1 and CDR2 (germline): MNHEY, SMNVEV (reference sequence). CDR3 residues: CASSLYADSEQYF. CDR3 coding DNA: TGTGCCAGCAGTTTATACGCGGACTCGGAGCAGTACTTC.

This clonotype was counted between two and nine times. The rearrangement uses TRBV11-2 and TRBJ2-5, with 9 bases matching TRBD1. The CDR3 is 14 residues long. The junction had 5 bases not matched to a gene; V was cut back by 6 bases and J by 3 bases. CDR1 SGHAT and CDR2 FQNNGV come from the germline V gene. The CDR3 DNA follows: TGTGCCAGCAGTGCCCGACAGGGGGAAGAGACCCAGTACTTC. The encoded protein is CASSARQGEETQYF.

Only one count was recorded for this clonotype. The rearrangement links TRBV9 to TRBJ1-1, with D possibly being TRBD1 (5 bases). Germline V gene sequence: CDR1 SGDLS, CDR2 YYNGEE. There are 16 residues in the CDR3. The V end was cut by 4 bases, the J end by 1 base, with 17 bases between. The CDR3 sequence: CASSPRKGRENTEAFF. CDR3 nucleotides: TGTGCCAGCAGCCCACGCAAAGGCAGGGAGAACACTGAAGCTTTCTTT.

With respect to this clonotype: This may be a read error, as it is one base from a much larger clone. Because it lacks the conserved phenylalanine or tryptophan at the end, this CDR3 is likely a read error. V gene TRBV7-6 combines with J gene TRBJ2-5, with D perhaps TRBD2 (6 bases). This CDR3 region has 15 residues. Germline V gives CDR1 SGHVS, CDR2 FNYEAQ. Trimming cost V 5 bases and J 5 bases, with 18 bases left between them. CDR3: CASSPRDWGIETQYL. Here the CDR3 DNA reads TGTGCCAGCAGCCCGCGGGACTGGGGGATCGAGACCCAGTACTTA.

A few counts support this clonotype. This chain links TRBV14 with TRBJ2-7; D possibly matches TRBD1 or TRBD2 (5 bases each). The germline gives CDR1 SGHDN, CDR2 FVKESK. This CDR3 is built from 17 residues. Trimming removed 0 bases from V and 0 bases from J, with 15 bases in between. The CDR3 here is CASSQDGGGPSSYEQYF. In nucleotides, the CDR3 is TGTGCCAGCAGCCAAGACGGTGGGGGACCCTCCTCCTACGAGCAGTACTTC.

The chain carries TRBV6-2 or TRBV6-3 and TRBJ2-1; D call uncertain. This CDR3 has 12 amino acids. The germline V gene has CDR1 MNHEY and CDR2 SVGEGT. Trimming took 7 bases from V and 6 from J, leaving 10 bases between them. DNA for the CDR3: TGTGCCAGCACCCGTCCTTCCAATGAGCAGTTCTTC. Translating it yields CASTRPSNEQFF.

The rearrangement uses TRBV5-4 and TRBJ2-4; D is perhaps TRBD2 (6 bases). The CDR3 covers 14 residues. Per germline, CDR1 SGHNT and CDR2 YYREEE (reference sequence). Trimming cost V 9 bases and J 0 bases, with 13 bases left between them. The CDR3 nucleotides read TGTGCCACCCAGGAGGGGATAGCCAAAAACATTCAGTACTTC. Translated, it gives CATQEGIAKNIQYF. The whole variable domain, filled in from reference TRBV5-4 and TRBJ2-4, reads ETGVTQSPTHLIKTRGQQVTLRCSSQSGHNTVSWYQQALGQGPQFIFQYYREEENGRGNFPPRFSGLQFPNYSSELNVNALELDDSALYLCATQEGIAKNIQYFGAGTRLSVL.

J is TRBJ2-1 and V is TRBV19; 10 bases align to TRBD2. Losses at the gene ends were 1 base for V and 7 bases for J; bases not matched to a gene: 7. CDR3 size: 16 residues. Germline CDR1 reads LNHDA; CDR2 reads SQIVND (reference sequence). CDR3 DNA: TGTGCCAGTAGTATAGCTGGGCTAGCGGGGGTGAATGAGCAGTTCTTC. As protein: CASSIAGLAGVNEQFF.

Concerning this clonotype: The CDR3 carries no conserved terminal phenylalanine or tryptophan, so it likely arises from a read error. The rearrangement uses TRBV7-9 and TRBJ2-7; 13 bases match TRBD2. The CDR3 consists of 15 residues. J lost 2 bases, V lost 5 bases, and 3 bases had no gene match. CDR1 and CDR2 (germline): SEHNR, FQNEAQ (reference sequence). DNA for the CDR3: TGTGCCAGCAGCGCGACTAGCGGGGGGACCTACGAGCAGTACTTA. Translated, it gives CASSATSGGTYEQYL.

This rearrangement joins TRBV30 to TRBJ2-5, with 9 bases matching TRBD1. The J segment lost 4 bases and the V segment lost 3 bases, leaving 9 bases of the junction unmatched. This CDR3 contains 15 residues. Germline assignment: CDR1 GTSNPN and CDR2 SVGIG (reference sequence). CDR3 coding DNA: TGTGCCTGGAGGGCCAAGGACAGGGGCCGAGAGACCCAGTACTTC. This codes for CAWRAKDRGRETQYF.

This clonotype was observed a handful of times. This rearrangement joins TRBV2 to TRBJ2-1; 9 bases line up with TRBD2. Trimming removed 3 bases from V and 6 bases from J; junction bases left unmatched: 12. The CDR3 sequence is 17 residues long. The germline V gene has CDR1 SNHLY and CDR2 FYNNEI. The CDR3 loop is CASSDLGLAGVFNEQFF. The CDR3 coding sequence is TGTGCCAGCAGTGATCTCGGGTTAGCGGGGGTTTTCAATGAGCAGTTCTTC.

This clonotype has a handful of counts. The V and J genes are TRBV12-3 or TRBV12-4 and TRBJ2-1; tentatively, D is TRBD2 (7 bases). Trimming removed 2 bases from V and 6 bases from J, with 14 bases in between. The CDR3 sequence is 15 residues long. The CDR3: CASSLRRGRLNEQFF. CDR3 sequence (DNA): TGTGCCAGCAGTTTAAGGCGGGGGCGCCTCAATGAGCAGTTCTTC.

This clonotype was counted a few times. The V call is TRBV12-3 or TRBV12-4, the J call TRBJ1-1; D call uncertain. V was trimmed by 3 bases and J by 5 bases, leaving 10 bases between them. The CDR3 has 13 amino acids. This chain's CDR3 is CASSFGVGTEAFF. DNA for the CDR3: TGTGCCAGCAGTTTTGGGGTTGGGACTGAAGCTTTCTTT.

The rearrangement links TRBV20-1 to TRBJ2-1, with D unclear. Trimming shortened V by 3 bases and J by 5 bases, and 8 bases separated the two germline ends. CDR1 and CDR2 from the germline V gene are DFQATT and SNEGSKA (reference sequence). The length of the CDR3 is 12 residues. CDR3 sequence reads: CSASAFDNEQFF. The CDR3 DNA reads as TGCAGTGCTAGTGCTTTTGACAATGAGCAGTTCTTC.

CDR3 loop: CASSEQGADYGYTF. CDR3 sequence (DNA): TGTGCCAGCAGTGAACAGGGGGCTGACTATGGCTACACCTTC. V gene TRBV25-1 combines with J gene TRBJ1-2; the match to TRBD1 covers 8 bases. The germline CDR1 and CDR2 sequences are MGHDK and SYGVNS. With 2 bases clipped from V and 3 bases from J, the junction kept 2 bases outside the gene matches. This CDR3 is built from 14 residues.

The chain uses TRBV4-1 and TRBJ1-3; 9 nucleotides line up with TRBD1. There are 18 residues in the CDR3. The trim removed 4 bases at V and 0 bases at J, leaving 10 bases unmatched. The V gene's germline CDR1 is MGHRA and CDR2 YSYEKL. The CDR3 is CASSLIVGQGSSGNTIYF. CDR3 coding DNA: TGCGCCAGCAGCCTGATCGTCGGACAGGGGAGCTCTGGAAACACCATATATTTT.

The rearrangement links TRBV7-2 to TRBJ2-3; 12 bases map to TRBD2. The germline V gene has CDR1 SGHTA and CDR2 FQGNSA. CDR3 length: 19 residues. The ends lost 2 bases at V and 8 bases at J; junction bases unmatched: 17. CDR3: CASSLPDLAGGLGSGTQYF. The CDR3, as DNA: TGTGCCAGCAGCTTACCCGATCTAGCGGGGGGGCTGGGGTCCGGTACGCAGTATTTT.

This clonotype was counted only a few times. The rearrangement uses TRBV10-3 and TRBJ1-3; 7 nucleotides align to TRBD1. Germline lookup yields CDR1 ENHRY and CDR2 SYGVKD. J gave up 0 bases and V 6 bases, and 2 bases lay outside the gene matches. The CDR3 covers 14 residues. The CDR3 is CAISWDSSGNTIYF. The CDR3 coding sequence is TGTGCCATCAGCTGGGACAGCTCTGGAAACACCATATATTTT.

This clonotype was counted at least ten times. This chain connects TRBV7-3 to TRBJ2-3, with a tentative D call TRBD1 (5 bases). Germline CDR1 is SGHTA and CDR2 is FQGTGA. V lost 2 bases and J 6 bases, leaving 18 bases between the germline ends. The CDR3 contains 16 residues. CDR3 in DNA: TGTGCCAGCAGCTTAGAGCTCTCAGGGCTTATGGATACGCAGTATTTT. Translated: CASSLELSGLMDTQYF.

About this clonotype itself: A junction end diverges from the germline sequence, so it may reflect a read error. The chain couples TRBV2 to TRBJ1-2; no firm D call. The CDR3 contains 14 residues. Germline values: CDR1 SNHLY, CDR2 FYNNEI. The CDR3 loop is CAGSPPGNSYGYTF. The CDR3 coding sequence is TGTGCCGGCAGCCCGCCGGGGAACAGCTATGGCTACACCTTC.

As for this clonotype: A much larger clone lies one base from this, so it may be a read error. V usage is TRBV7-2 and J usage is TRBJ1-5, with D possibly matching TRBD1 (6 bases). CDR1 and CDR2 (germline): SGHTA, FQGNSA. The CDR3 spans 13 residues. As DNA, the CDR3 is TGTGCCAGCAGCGCCGGGGGGGCTCAGCCCCATCATTTT. Translation: CASSAGGAQPHHF.

This clonotype was detected only a few times. The CDR3: CASSIRQQANYGYTF. The CDR3 DNA is TGTGCCAGCAGTATACGACAGCAAGCTAACTATGGCTACACCTTC. This rearrangement joins TRBV6-1 to TRBJ1-2; possible D gene TRBD1, 5 bases. The CDR3 extends over 15 amino acids. The V end was cut by 5 bases, the J end by 0 bases, with 13 bases between. Germline CDR1 and CDR2: MNHNS and SASEGT.

This clonotype has just a few counts. The rearrangement links TRBV28 to TRBJ1-2; D may be TRBD1 (5 bases). Trimming stripped 1 base from V and 7 bases from J, with 13 bases between. Germline V CDR1 and CDR2: MDHEN, SYDVKM. The CDR3 is 14 amino acids. This CDR3 reads CASSLSAGRGGYTF. The CDR3 DNA reads TGTGCCAGCAGTTTATCGGCAGGGCGCGGTGGCTACACCTTC.

This clonotype was detected a few times. This chain links TRBV18 with TRBJ2-7; 11 nucleotides agree with TRBD1. V lost 3 bases to trimming and J lost 3 bases; unmatched junction nucleotides: 4. CDR3 length equals 15 residues. Germline assignment: CDR1 KGHSH and CDR2 LQKENI. The chain's CDR3 is CASSPRGTGGYEQYF. CDR3 sequence (DNA): TGTGCCAGCTCACCCCGAGGGACAGGGGGCTACGAGCAGTACTTC.

The CDR3 DNA sequence: TGTGCCAGCAGCCCCGGCGGGGGGCGCAACTATGGCTACACCTTC. Protein product: CASSPGGGRNYGYTF. The V call is TRBV12-3 or TRBV12-4, the J call TRBJ1-2; a weak D match, TRBD1 (6 bases). Trimming removed 6 bases from V and 2 bases from J, with 16 bases in between. This CDR3 is built from 15 residues.

The chain combines TRBV20-1 with TRBJ1-5; no clear D. Germline V gene sequence: CDR1 DFQATT, CDR2 SNEGSKA (reference sequence). CDR3 length: 17 residues. Trimming stripped 3 bases from V and 1 base from J, with 19 bases between. CDR3 protein: CSARPGVGYRSNQPQHF. The CDR3 coding sequence is TGCAGTGCTAGGCCTGGGGTAGGGTATCGGAGCAATCAGCCCCAGCATTTT.

The genes are TRBV11-2 and TRBJ1-6; 7 positions match TRBD1. Germline CDR1 reads SGHAT; CDR2 reads FQNNGV. This CDR3 has 15 amino acids. The trim removed 3 bases at V and 5 bases at J, leaving 4 bases unmatched. The CDR3 coding sequence is TGTGCCAGCAGCTTTGACAGGGCCAATAATTCACCCCTCCACTTT. Translated, it gives CASSFDRANNSPLHF. Drawing the rest from reference TRBV11-2 and TRBJ1-6, the complete variable domain is EAGVAQSPRYKIIEKRQSVAFWCNPISGHATLYWYQQILGQGPKLLIQFQNNGVVDDSQLPKDRFSAERLKGVDSTLKIQPAKLEDSAVYLCASSFDRANNSPLHFGNGTRLTVT.

Only a few counts were recorded for this clonotype. This sequence joins TRBV7-9 and TRBJ2-1, with 8 nucleotides matching TRBD1. The CDR3 consists of 15 residues. CDR1 SEHNR and CDR2 FQNEAQ come from the germline V gene (reference sequence). After removal of 4 bases from V and 4 bases from J, the junction contained 6 bases not matched to a gene. CDR3 DNA sequence: TGTGCCAGCAGCTCCCGGACAGGGACTTACAATGAGCAGTTCTTC. Protein: CASSSRTGTYNEQFF.

The J gene is TRBJ1-2, the V gene TRBV4-1; D is unclear. The V gene's germline CDR1 is MGHRA and CDR2 YSYEKL. The CDR3 totals 13 residues. Trimming left V 1 base short and J 4 bases short, with 7 bases between. The CDR3 here is CASSQAMSYGYTF. DNA of the CDR3: TGCGCCAGCAGCCAAGCTATGAGCTATGGCTACACCTTC.